A selection of T cell receptor beta chains follows, all from one sample in a study of T cells in Graves' hyperthyroidism and ophthalmopathy. One entry per CDR3 protein results from TCRdb running MiXCR on the multiplex PCR reads. The sample includes some 92,000 distinct CDR3 sequences, approximately 40% of them seen just once. Sequenced input: peripheral blood or thyroid tissue (not recorded which). All receptors derive from a woman between 25 and 40 years old with Graves' hyperthyroidism. Both conserved end residues are part of each CDR3. The D gene is left open where the match is weak. Where a row states a size, it is once, few, many or the class of an expanded clone; other rows omit it.

size,V,D,J,DNA,CDR3
-,TRBV7-1,TRBD1,TRBJ2-7,TGTGCCAGCAGCTCCCCCGCGACAGGGGCCCACGAGCAGTACTTC,CASSSPATGAHEQYF
many,TRBV4-1,-,TRBJ1-2,TGCGCCAGCAGCCAAGTATCGAGGAACTATGGCTACACCTTC,CASSQVSRNYGYTF
many,TRBV4-1,-,TRBJ2-5,TGCGCCAGCAGCCCTGGACTGCTCCAAGAGACCCAGTACTTC,CASSPGLLQETQYF
-,TRBV7-8,-,TRBJ1-1,TGTGCCAGCAGCTTCGGGGGGGCAGCGGACACTGAAGCTTTCTTT,CASSFGGAADTEAFF
many,TRBV20-1,-,TRBJ1-5,TGCAGTGCTCAAGGGGACAATCAGCCCCAGCATTTT,CSAQGDNQPQHF
many,TRBV20-1,-,TRBJ2-7,TGCAGTGCTAGGGTTGGCGGGAAATCCTACGAGCAGTACTTC,CSARVGGKSYEQYF
many,TRBV6-8,-,TRBJ2-6,TGTGCCAGCAGTTACCTCCTTGCATGGAGACCTGGGGCCAACGTCCTGACTTTC,CASSYLLAWRPGANVLTF
many,TRBV7-9,-,TRBJ1-2,TGTGCCAGCAGCTACGGCAGTACTAACTATGGCTACACCTTC,CASSYGSTNYGYTF
large,TRBV10-3,TRBD2,TRBJ2-6,TGTGCCAGTCTAGCGGGAGGGCCGGATGGGGCCAACGTCCTGACTTTC,CASLAGGPDGANVLTF
-,TRBV10-3,-,TRBJ2-7,TGTGCCACCCGAGGGACTGGCGGGTCGTGGCAGTACTTC,CATRGTGGSWQYF
many,TRBV5-4,-,TRBJ1-1,TGTGCCAGCAGATACACCGGGGGGAGTACTGAAGCTTTCTTT,CASRYTGGSTEAFF
-,TRBV6-6,-,TRBJ1-1,TGTGCCAGCACTCTGAACCTAGGGGGGGCCGACACTGAAGCTTTCTTT,CASTLNLGGADTEAFF
-,TRBV9,TRBD1,TRBJ1-5,TGTGCCAGCAGTTACACCCCGGGGGGGACAGGGAGAAATCAGCCCCAGCATTTT,CASSYTPGGTGRNQPQHF
few,TRBV7-9,TRBD1,TRBJ2-3,TGTGCCAGCAGCCCTCGAACCGGGACAGGGCACACAGATACGCAGTATTTT,CASSPRTGTGHTDTQYF
many,TRBV5-1,-,TRBJ1-2,TGCGCCAGCTCCGCCCGGGAGGAGGGCGGCTACACCTTC,CASSAREEGGYTF
many,TRBV11-2,-,TRBJ1-1,TGTGCCAGCAGCTCGGGGTTCCCGAACACTGAAGCTTTCTTT,CASSSGFPNTEAFF
many,TRBV11-2,-,TRBJ2-2,TGTGCCAGCAGCCGAGCGGGACATAGGACCGGGGAGCTGTTTTTT,CASSRAGHRTGELFF
many,TRBV7-9,-,TRBJ1-1,TGTGCCAGCCCGGGGGCTTTCTTT,CASPGAFF
many,TRBV7-8,-,TRBJ2-7,TGTGCCAGCAGCCAATCGGCGCAGCACCCCGTGGGCTCCTACGAGCAGTACTTC,CASSQSAQHPVGSYEQYF
-,TRBV2,-,TRBJ1-2,TGTGCTAGAGCAAACACAGGGAACGGCTATGGCTACACCTTC,CARANTGNGYGYTF
many,TRBV6-1,-,TRBJ2-2,TGTGCCAGCAAAATCGAATCATCGAACACCGGGGAGCTGTTTTTT,CASKIESSNTGELFF
many,TRBV10-3,TRBD1,TRBJ2-7,TGTGCCAGCTCAGGACAGGCGGACTACGAGCAGTACTTC,CASSGQADYEQYF
-,TRBV10-3,TRBD1,TRBJ1-2,TGTGCCACCGGGGACAGGCTCTATAGCTACACCTTC,CATGDRLYSYTF
-,TRBV2,-,TRBJ1-5,TGTGCCAGCACCGGGACGGCTCAGGAGACCCAGCATTTT,CASTGTAQETQHF
-,TRBV5-5,-,TRBJ2-7,TGTGCCAGCAGCTTTGGCGTCTACGGGCAGTACTTC,CASSFGVYGQYF
-,TRBV18,-,TRBJ2-7,TGTGCCAGCTCACCCGCGGACACCCACTACGAGCAGTACTTC,CASSPADTHYEQYF
-,TRBV20-1,-,TRBJ1-4,TGCAGTGCTACCGGGGGAGGGGGAAAACTGTTTTTT,CSATGGGGKLFF